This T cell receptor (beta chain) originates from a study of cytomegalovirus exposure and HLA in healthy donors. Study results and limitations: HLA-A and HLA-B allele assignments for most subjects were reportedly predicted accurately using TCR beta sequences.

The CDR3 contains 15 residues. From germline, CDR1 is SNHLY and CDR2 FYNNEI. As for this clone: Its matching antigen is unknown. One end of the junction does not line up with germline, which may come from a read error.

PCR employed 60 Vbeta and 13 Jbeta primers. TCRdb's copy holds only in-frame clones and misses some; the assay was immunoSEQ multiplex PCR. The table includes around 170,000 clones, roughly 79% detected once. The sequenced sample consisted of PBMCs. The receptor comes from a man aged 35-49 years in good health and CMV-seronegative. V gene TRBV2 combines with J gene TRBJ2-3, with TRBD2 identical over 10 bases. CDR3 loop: CASSEAASGRHTQYF. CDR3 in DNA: TGTGCCAGCAGCGAAGCCGCTAGCGGGAGACATACGCAGTATTTT.